These 16 T cell receptor beta chains came from one sample sequenced in a study of regulatory T cells in long-lasting Graves disease. Construction of the TCR beta libraries employed iRepertoire HTBI primers in conjunction with Arm-PCR of CDR3 regions. TCRdb reprocessed the multiplex PCR reads via MiXCR and lists one record per CDR3 protein. The table includes about 450,000 distinct CDR3 sequences, 12% to 15% detected once. Specified time point: newly diagnosed GD, antithyroid drugs for less than 3 months. Scientists built the TCR library using RNA that was extracted from PBMCs. The sample also formed part of further work on T cells in Graves' hyperthyroidism and ophthalmopathy.

The specimen comprised peripheral blood mononuclear cells (PBMCs), sampled at new diagnosis, from a patient treated with antithyroid drugs. Receptor source: a woman between 50 and 59 years old with Graves disease.

This clonotype was seen ten or more times. This chain joins TRBV14 and TRBJ1-1; 7 nucleotides match TRBD1. The CDR3 length is 15 residues. V was clipped by 5 bases and J by 4 bases; unmatched bases: 10. In germline, CDR1 is SGHDN, CDR2 FVKESK. CDR3 region: CASSSQGVFGTEAFF. The CDR3 DNA follows: TGTGCCAGCAGCTCTCAGGGGGTATTTGGCACTGAAGCTTTCTTT.

There are many counts of this clonotype. The rearrangement joins TRBV6-2 or TRBV6-3 to TRBJ2-4, with D possibly matching TRBD1 (5 bases). The CDR3 sequence is 20 residues long. Per the germline V gene, CDR1 is MNHEY and CDR2 is SVGEGT. Trimming left V 2 bases short and J 3 bases short, with 26 bases between. The CDR3 sequence is CASSYPLVPGRVDGKNIQYF. The CDR3 DNA reads as TGTGCCAGCAGTTACCCATTAGTTCCTGGCAGGGTCGACGGCAAAAACATTCAGTACTTC.

This clonotype has at least ten counts. This rearrangement joins TRBV6-5 to TRBJ2-1; 7 bases agree with TRBD2. Germline values: CDR1 MNHEY, CDR2 SVGAGI. CDR3 length equals 14 residues. With 1 base clipped from V and 9 bases from J, the junction kept 6 bases outside the gene matches. The CDR3 is CASSYYGTTLEQFF. Written as DNA, the CDR3 is TGTGCCAGCAGTTACTATGGGACTACGCTTGAGCAGTTCTTC.

This clonotype was counted at least ten times. This sequence joins TRBV12-3 or TRBV12-4 and TRBJ2-3; 9 bases are a match to TRBD2. This CDR3 is built from 16 residues. The V and J ends lost 3 bases and 2 bases, in that order; junction bases with no gene match: 6. DNA for the CDR3: TGTGCCAGCAGTTTCCGCGGGAGGGTCTACACAGATACGCAGTATTTT. It translates to CASSFRGRVYTDTQYF.

This clonotype was seen once. A read error may explain this, as a much larger clone is one base away. The J gene is TRBJ2-1, the V gene TRBV3-1; TRBD2 agrees at 8 bases. CDR3 size: 15 residues. Germline CDR1 LGHDT, CDR2 YNNKEL (reference sequence). J lost 10 bases, V lost 0 bases, and 8 bases had no gene match. In DNA form, the CDR3 reads TGTGCCAGCAGCCAAGATTCCGGGAGGGCCTACGAGCAGTTCTTC. This sequence encodes CASSQDSGRAYEQFF.

The sample holds a few counts of this clonotype. The V and J genes are TRBV5-6 and TRBJ2-4; TRBD2 agrees at 9 bases. Trimming took 0 bases from V and 10 from J; bases not matched to a gene: 8. Germline CDR1 SGHDT, CDR2 YYEEEE. The CDR3 spans 15 residues. CDR3 bases: TGTGCCAGCAGCTTGGCTCGACTAGCGGACCCTATTCAGTACTTC. Protein: CASSLARLADPIQYF.

This clonotype has at least ten counts. The rearrangement links TRBV28 to TRBJ2-7; TRBD1 matches 9 bases. The length of the CDR3 is 13 residues. V trimming: 6 bases; J trimming: 6 bases; junction bases outside the gene matches: 6. Germline V lookup: CDR1 MDHEN, CDR2 SYDVKM. CDR3 region: CASRGGQGSEQYF. CDR3 bases: TGTGCCAGCAGGGGCGGACAGGGGAGCGAGCAGTACTTC.

This clonotype was seen many times. The V call is TRBV30, the J call TRBJ1-3; D is unresolved. Germline V gives CDR1 GTSNPN, CDR2 SVGIG (reference sequence). V was cut by 4 bases and J by 4 bases, with 8 bases left in between. This CDR3 comprises 12 residues. CDR3 region: CAWTERGNTIYF. The CDR3 DNA reads as TGTGCCTGGACCGAACGAGGAAACACCATATATTTT.

At least ten counts were recorded for this clonotype. The V gene is TRBV12-5, the J gene TRBJ2-1; tentatively, D is TRBD2 (6 bases). CDR1 and CDR2 from the germline V gene are LGHNT and FRNRAP. The CDR3 extends over 15 amino acids. Trimming removed 1 base at V and 1 base at J, with 8 bases between. CDR3 amino acids: CASGLGGKSYNEQFF. The CDR3 DNA follows: TGTGCTAGTGGTTTGGGCGGGAAGTCCTACAATGAGCAGTTCTTC.

This clonotype was counted ten times or more. The V and J genes are TRBV10-3 and TRBJ1-3; TRBD1 matches 10 bases. V shed 2 bases and J 3 bases; nucleotides not matched to a gene: 4. Germline CDR1 is ENHRY and CDR2 is SYGVKD. The CDR3 contains 16 residues. CDR3 amino acids: CAISERGQGNGNTIYF. CDR3 sequence (DNA): TGTGCCATCAGTGAGAGGGGACAGGGGAATGGAAACACCATATATTTT.

This clonotype showed up just a few times. V gene TRBV5-8 combines with J gene TRBJ2-7; D might be TRBD2 (6 bases). V lost 4 bases to trimming and J lost 1 base, with 15 bases between them. Germline lookup yields CDR1 SGHTS and CDR2 YDEGEE. The CDR3 spans 15 residues. The CDR3 DNA is TGTGCCAGCAGCCGCGGGACCACCATTTCCTACGAGCAGTACTTC. Its protein is CASSRGTTISYEQYF. The full variable domain, in which reference TRBV5-8 and TRBJ2-7 provide the parts outside the CDR3, is EAGVTQSPTHLIKTRGQQATLRCSPISGHTSVYWYQQALGLGLQFLLWYDEGEERNRGNFPPRFSGRQFPNYSSELNVNALELEDSALYLCASSRGTTISYEQYFGPGTRLTVT.

Only a few counts were recorded for this clonotype. The chain joins TRBV20-1 to TRBJ1-6; 7 bases agree with TRBD1. Germline V gene lookup returns CDR1 DFQATT and CDR2 SNEGSKA (reference sequence). The junction had 3 bases not matched to a gene; V was cut back by 6 bases and J by 4 bases. This CDR3 region has 13 residues. CDR3 loop: CSAPTGYNSPLHF. Written as DNA, the CDR3 is TGCAGTGCCCCGACAGGGTATAATTCACCCCTCCACTTT.

The CDR3 is CSPIRDDRGAYGYTF. The CDR3 DNA is TGCAGTCCAATCCGGGACGACAGAGGCGCCTATGGCTACACCTTC. V gene TRBV20-1 combines with J gene TRBJ1-2, with D perhaps matching TRBD1 (5 bases). The germline gives CDR1 DFQATT, CDR2 SNEGSKA (reference sequence). The CDR3 totals 15 residues. V gave up 8 bases and J gave up 4 bases, with 23 bases separating them.

Note on this clonotype: At one of its ends the junction is not consistent with the germline gene, which may arise from a read error. The CDR3, as DNA: TGCAGTGCTCCGGTGGCTAGCGGGAGGAGGGATAAAAACATTCAGCACTTC. This gives the protein CSAPVASGRRDKNIQHF. The V call is TRBV20-1, the J call TRBJ2-4; 11 bases are a match to TRBD2. The germline CDR1 and CDR2 sequences are DFQATT and SNEGSKA (reference sequence). The CDR3 is made up of 17 amino acids.

The chain employs TRBV19 and TRBJ2-7, with 11 bases aligning to TRBD2. The CDR3 has 13 residues. The germline V gene has CDR1 LNHDA and CDR2 SQIVND (reference sequence). Trimming took 6 bases from V and 2 from J; bases not matched to a gene: 0. CDR3 DNA: TGTGCCAGTAGACTAGCGGGAGCCTACGAGCAGTACTTC. Residues: CASRLAGAYEQYF.

This clonotype appeared a few times. DNA for the CDR3: TGTGCCAGTAAGTTGTCGGGAGGCGAGACCCAGTACTTC. Protein sequence: CASKLSGGETQYF. J is TRBJ2-5 and V is TRBV19; the match to TRBD2 covers 7 bases. Per the germline V gene, CDR1 is LNHDA and CDR2 is SQIVND (reference sequence). CDR3 size: 13 residues. The trim removed 7 bases at V and 5 bases at J, leaving 7 bases unmatched.